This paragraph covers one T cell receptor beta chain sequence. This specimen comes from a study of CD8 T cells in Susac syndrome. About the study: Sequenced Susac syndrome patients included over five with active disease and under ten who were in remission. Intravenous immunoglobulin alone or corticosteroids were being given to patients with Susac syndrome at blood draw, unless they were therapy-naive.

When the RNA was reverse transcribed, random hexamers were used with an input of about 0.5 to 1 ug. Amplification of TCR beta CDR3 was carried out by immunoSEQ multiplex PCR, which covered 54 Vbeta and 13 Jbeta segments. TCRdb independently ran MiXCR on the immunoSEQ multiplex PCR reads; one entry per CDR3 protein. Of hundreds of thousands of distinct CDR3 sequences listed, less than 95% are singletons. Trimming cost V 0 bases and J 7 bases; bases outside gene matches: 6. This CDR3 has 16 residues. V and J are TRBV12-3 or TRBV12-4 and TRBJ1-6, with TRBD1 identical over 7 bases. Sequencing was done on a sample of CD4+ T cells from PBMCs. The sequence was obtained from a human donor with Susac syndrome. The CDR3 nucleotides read TGTGCCAGCAGTTTAGCTAGCGGGACAGAAAATTCACCCCTCCACTTT. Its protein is CASSLASGTENSPLHF.